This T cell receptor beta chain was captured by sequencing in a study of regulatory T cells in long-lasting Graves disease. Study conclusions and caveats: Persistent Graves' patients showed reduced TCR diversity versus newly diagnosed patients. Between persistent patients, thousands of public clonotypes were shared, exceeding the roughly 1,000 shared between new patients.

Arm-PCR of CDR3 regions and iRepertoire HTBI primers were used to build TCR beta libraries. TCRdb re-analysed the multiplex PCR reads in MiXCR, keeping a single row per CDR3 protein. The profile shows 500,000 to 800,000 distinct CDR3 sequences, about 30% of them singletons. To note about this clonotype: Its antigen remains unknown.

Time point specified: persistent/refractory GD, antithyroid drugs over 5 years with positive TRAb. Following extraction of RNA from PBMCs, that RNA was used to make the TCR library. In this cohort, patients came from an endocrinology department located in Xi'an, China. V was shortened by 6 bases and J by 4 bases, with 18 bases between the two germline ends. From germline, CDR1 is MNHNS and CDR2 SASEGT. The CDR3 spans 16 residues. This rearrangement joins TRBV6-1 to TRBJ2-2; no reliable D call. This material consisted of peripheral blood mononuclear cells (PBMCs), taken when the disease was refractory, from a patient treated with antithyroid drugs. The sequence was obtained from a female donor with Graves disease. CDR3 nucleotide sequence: TGTGCCAGCAGGCCGACCCGGACCCCGATCACCGGGGAGCTGTTTTTT. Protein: CASRPTRTPITGELFF.